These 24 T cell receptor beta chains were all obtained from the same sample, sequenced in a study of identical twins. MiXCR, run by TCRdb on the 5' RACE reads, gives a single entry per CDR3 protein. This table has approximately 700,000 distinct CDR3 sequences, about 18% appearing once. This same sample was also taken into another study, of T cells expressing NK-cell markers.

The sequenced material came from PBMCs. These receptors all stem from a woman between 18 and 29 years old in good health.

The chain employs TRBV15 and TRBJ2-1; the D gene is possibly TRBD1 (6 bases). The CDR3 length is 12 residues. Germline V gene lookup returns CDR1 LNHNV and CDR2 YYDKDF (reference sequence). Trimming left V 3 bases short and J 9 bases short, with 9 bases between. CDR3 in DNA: TGTGCCACCAGCAGTCCCAGGGGTGAGCAGTTCTTC. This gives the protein CATSSPRGEQFF.

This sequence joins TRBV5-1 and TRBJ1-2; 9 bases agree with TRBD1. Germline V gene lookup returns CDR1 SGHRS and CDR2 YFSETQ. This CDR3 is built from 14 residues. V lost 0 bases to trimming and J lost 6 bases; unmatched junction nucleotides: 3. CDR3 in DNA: TGCGCCAGCAGCTTGGGACAGGGGGATCATGGCTACACCTTC. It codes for CASSLGQGDHGYTF. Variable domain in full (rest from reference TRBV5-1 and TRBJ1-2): KAGVTQTPRYLIKTRGQQVTLSCSPISGHRSVSWYQQTPGQGLQFLFEYFSETQRNKGNFPGRFSGRQFSNSRSEMNVSTLELGDSALYLCASSLGQGDHGYTFGSGTRLTVV.

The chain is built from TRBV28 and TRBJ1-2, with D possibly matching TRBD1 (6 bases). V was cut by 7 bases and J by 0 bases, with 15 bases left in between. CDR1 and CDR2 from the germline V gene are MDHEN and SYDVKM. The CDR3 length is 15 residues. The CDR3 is CASTFTGTSNYGYTF. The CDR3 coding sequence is TGTGCCAGCACCTTCACAGGGACCTCTAACTATGGCTACACCTTC.

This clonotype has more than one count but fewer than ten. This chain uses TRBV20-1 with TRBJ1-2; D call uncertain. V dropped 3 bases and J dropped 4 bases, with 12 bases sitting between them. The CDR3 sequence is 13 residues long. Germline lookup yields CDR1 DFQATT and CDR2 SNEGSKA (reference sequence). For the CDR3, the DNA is TGCAGTGCTAGCGCTGTCGGCGTCTATGGCTACACCTTC. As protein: CSASAVGVYGYTF.

The CDR3 DNA reads TGTGCCAGCAGCGTAGGTCTGGGACTTAACAATGAGCAGTTCTTC. Its translation is CASSVGLGLNNEQFF. The chain employs TRBV9 and TRBJ2-1; tentative D call: TRBD2 (6 bases). Germline CDR1 is SGDLS and CDR2 is YYNGEE. CDR3 size: 15 residues. Between the trimmed V and J ends, which lost 0 bases and 5 bases, there was a span of 12 bases.

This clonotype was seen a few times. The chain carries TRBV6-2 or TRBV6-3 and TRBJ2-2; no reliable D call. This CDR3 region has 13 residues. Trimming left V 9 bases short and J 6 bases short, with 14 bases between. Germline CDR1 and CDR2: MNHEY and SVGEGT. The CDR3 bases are TGTGCCAGTACGATCAGTCCGGCCGGGGAGCTGTTTTTT. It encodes CASTISPAGELFF.

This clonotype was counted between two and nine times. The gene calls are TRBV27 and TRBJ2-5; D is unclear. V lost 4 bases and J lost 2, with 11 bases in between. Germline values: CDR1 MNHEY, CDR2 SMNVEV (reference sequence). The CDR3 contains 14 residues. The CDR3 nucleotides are TGTGCCAGCAGTTCCCATAACGTACAAGAGACCCAGTACTTC. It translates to CASSSHNVQETQYF.

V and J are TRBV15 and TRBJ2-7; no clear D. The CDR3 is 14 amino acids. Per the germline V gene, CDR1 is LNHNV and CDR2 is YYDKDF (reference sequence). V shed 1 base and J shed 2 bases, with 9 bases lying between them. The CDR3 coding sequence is TGTGCCACCAGCAGAGTTAGGGTTACCTACGAGCAGTACTTC. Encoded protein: CATSRVRVTYEQYF.

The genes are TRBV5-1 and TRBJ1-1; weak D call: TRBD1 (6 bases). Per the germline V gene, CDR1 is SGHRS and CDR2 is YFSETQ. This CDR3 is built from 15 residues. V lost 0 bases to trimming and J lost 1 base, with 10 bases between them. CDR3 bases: TGCGCCAGCAGCTTGGCGGGGACAAGGAACACTGAAGCTTTCTTT. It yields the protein CASSLAGTRNTEAFF.

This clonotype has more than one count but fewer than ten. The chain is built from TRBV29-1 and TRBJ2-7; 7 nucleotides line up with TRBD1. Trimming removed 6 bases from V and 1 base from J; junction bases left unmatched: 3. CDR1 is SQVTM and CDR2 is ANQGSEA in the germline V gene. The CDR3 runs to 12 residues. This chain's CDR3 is CSVVGQSYEQYF. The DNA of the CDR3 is TGCAGCGTCGTGGGACAGTCCTACGAGCAGTACTTC.

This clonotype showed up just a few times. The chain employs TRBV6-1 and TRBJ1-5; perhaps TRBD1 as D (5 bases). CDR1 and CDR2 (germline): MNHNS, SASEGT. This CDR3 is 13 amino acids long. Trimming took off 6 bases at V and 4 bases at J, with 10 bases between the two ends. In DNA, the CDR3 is TGTGCCAGCAGGAGGACACAAAATCAGCCCCAGCATTTT. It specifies CASRRTQNQPQHF.

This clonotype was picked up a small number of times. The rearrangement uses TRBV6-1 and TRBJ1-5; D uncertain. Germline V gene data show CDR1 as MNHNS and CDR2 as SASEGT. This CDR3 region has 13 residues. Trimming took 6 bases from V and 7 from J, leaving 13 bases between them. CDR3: CASSAVLGQPQHF. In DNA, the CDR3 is TGTGCCAGCAGCGCCGTATTAGGACAGCCCCAGCATTTT.

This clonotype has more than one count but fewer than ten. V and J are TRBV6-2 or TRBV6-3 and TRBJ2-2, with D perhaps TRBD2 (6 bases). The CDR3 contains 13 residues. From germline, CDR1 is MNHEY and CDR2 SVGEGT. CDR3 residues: CRTSPSNTGELFF. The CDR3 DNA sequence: TGTCGTACTAGCCCCTCGAACACCGGGGAGCTGTTTTTT.

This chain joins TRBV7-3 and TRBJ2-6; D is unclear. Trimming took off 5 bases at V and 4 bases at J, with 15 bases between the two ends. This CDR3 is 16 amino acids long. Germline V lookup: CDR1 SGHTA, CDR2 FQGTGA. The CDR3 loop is CASSPPGGTGANVLTF. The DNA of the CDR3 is TGTGCCAGCAGCCCACCGGGCGGAACCGGGGCCAACGTCCTGACTTTC.

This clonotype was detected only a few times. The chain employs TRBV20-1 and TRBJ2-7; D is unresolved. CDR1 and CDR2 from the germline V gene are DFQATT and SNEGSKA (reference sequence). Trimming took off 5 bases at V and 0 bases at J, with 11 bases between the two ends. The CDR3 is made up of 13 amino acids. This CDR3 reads CSALVGDSYEQYF. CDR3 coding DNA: TGCAGTGCTTTGGTCGGAGACTCCTACGAGCAGTACTTC.

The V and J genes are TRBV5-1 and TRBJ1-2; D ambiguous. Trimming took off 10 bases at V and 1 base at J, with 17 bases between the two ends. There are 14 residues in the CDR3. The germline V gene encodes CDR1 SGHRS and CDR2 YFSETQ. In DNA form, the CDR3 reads TGCGCCCGGCCGGGCTTCCCAAATAACTATGGCTACACCTTC. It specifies CARPGFPNNYGYTF.

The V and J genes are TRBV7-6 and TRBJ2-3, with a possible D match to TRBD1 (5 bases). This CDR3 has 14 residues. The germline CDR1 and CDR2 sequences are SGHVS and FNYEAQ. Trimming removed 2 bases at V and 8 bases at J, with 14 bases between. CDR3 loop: CASSLSPGSATQYF. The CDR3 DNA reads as TGTGCCAGCAGCTTATCCCCAGGGTCAGCTACGCAGTATTTT.

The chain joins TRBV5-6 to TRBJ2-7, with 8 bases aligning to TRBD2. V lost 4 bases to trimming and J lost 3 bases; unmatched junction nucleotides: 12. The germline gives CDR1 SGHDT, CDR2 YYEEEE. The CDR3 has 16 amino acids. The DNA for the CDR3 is TGTGCCAGCAGCCCTATGACGGGGGGGATCAACTACGAGCAGTACTTC. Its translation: CASSPMTGGINYEQYF.

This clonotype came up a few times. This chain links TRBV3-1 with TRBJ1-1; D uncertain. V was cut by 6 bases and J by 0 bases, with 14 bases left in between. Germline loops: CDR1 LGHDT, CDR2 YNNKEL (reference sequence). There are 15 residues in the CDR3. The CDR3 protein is CASRVGVGVNTEAFF. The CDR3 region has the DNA TGTGCCAGCAGAGTCGGGGTAGGAGTGAACACTGAAGCTTTCTTT.

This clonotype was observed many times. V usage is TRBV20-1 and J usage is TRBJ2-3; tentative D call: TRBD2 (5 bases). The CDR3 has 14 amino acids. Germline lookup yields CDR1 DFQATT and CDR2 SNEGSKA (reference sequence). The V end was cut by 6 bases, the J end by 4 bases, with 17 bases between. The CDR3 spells CSASGLGGADTQYF. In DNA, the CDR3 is TGCAGTGCGAGCGGTCTGGGTGGCGCAGATACGCAGTATTTT.

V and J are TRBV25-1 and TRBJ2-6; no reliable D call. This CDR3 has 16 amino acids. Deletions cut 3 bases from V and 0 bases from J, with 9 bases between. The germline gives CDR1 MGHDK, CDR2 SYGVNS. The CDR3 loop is CASSDSGHSGANVLTF. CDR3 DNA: TGTGCCAGCAGTGATTCGGGCCACTCTGGGGCCAACGTCCTGACTTTC.

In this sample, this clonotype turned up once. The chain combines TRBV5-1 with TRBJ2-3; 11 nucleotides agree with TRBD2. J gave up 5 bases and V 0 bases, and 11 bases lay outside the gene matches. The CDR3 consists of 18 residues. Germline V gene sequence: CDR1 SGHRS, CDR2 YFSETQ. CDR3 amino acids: CASSLGQTSGTARDTQYF. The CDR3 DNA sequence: TGCGCCAGCAGCTTGGGGCAGACTAGCGGGACGGCCCGAGATACGCAGTATTTT.

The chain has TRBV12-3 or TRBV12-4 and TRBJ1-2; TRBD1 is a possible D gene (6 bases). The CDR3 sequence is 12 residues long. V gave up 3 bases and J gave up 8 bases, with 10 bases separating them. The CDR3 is CASSFGGVGYTF. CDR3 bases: TGTGCCAGCAGTTTTGGGGGCGTCGGCTACACCTTC.

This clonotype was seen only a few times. DNA for the CDR3: TGTGCCACCAGCAGTAGAGATGATCGGGATGAGCAGTTCTTC. The encoded protein is CATSSRDDRDEQFF. This chain connects TRBV15 to TRBJ2-1; unclear D gene. The CDR3 has 14 residues. V was pared by 3 bases and J by 8 bases, with 14 bases between. CDR1 LNHNV and CDR2 YYDKDF come from the germline V gene (reference sequence).